This note documents a single T cell receptor beta chain sequence. This clone was counted ten times or more. The antigen it binds to is not known. One base away there is no much larger clone; base qualities are not given. These data originate in a study of cytomegalovirus exposure and HLA in healthy donors (dated by TCRdb to the late 2010s). Study-level background: In an earlier analysis of roughly 590 of the donors, approximately 300 Gb of sequence data and 100 million or so unique TCR beta sequences from about 179 million T cells were reported. Donor age, sex, ethnicity and CMV serostatus were compiled alongside the repertoire data. Typing coverage varied by locus: roughly 629-640 donors for A, B, C, DRB1 and DQB1; roughly 520 for DQA1; more than 600 for DPA1; approximately 470 for DPB1. A later genetic analysis took genome-wide SNP genotypes for about 65% of the roughly 670 donors and used that subset as a discovery cohort. The later analysis used no new phenotypic data to find candidate immune exposures, relying instead on TCR beta sequences and their occurrence across donors. An earlier analysis of some 600 of the donors applied high-throughput TCR beta sequencing to assess whether each TCR beta V gene segment acted as functional or pseudogenic. The genetic ancestry cluster associated with self-reported Caucasian donors included roughly 84% of the 398 genotyped donors. Class I and class II HLA loci were covered by the typing at four-digit resolution. Across about 370 genotyped donors of the cohort, an average of roughly 230,000 unique TCR beta nucleotide sequences per donor were sequenced, and roughly 20% of those sequences were non-productive. Every repertoire in the discovery cohort had been generated on one and the same sequencing platform. In a later analysis, previously published TCR beta repertoires from 500 to 750 donors were re-analyzed and high-resolution HLA genotyping was added so that TCR occurrence patterns could be studied. The study aimed to test whether signatures of past pathogen exposure could be identified by cataloging public T cell receptors. Several DR-DQ haplotypes were treated as single units for association and clustering because of strong linkage in the cohort. To predict cytomegalovirus infection status, the study brought together high-throughput TCR immunosequencing, statistical association of individual TCRs with disease status, and machine learning. An early release that covered roughly 600 HLA-typed donors contained about 300 gigabases of sequencing data and 75 million to 100 million unique TCR sequences. A separate validation cohort of 100 to 150 different subjects was used in addition to the 666-subject first cohort. The study used immunosequencing to profile the T cell repertoires of approximately 650 subjects and linked those repertoires to cytomegalovirus serostatus.

The cohort was made up of roughly 670 healthy bone marrow donors. All cohort members were sampled while nominally healthy, although unrecorded immune exposures were likely present. The donor tested CMV seropositive, placing the donor among the approximately 290 seropositive members of the cohort. A peripheral blood sample was collected from each donor, and TCR beta sequencing was performed on peripheral blood mononuclear cells. Genomic DNA was extracted from the blood cell samples with the Qiagen DNeasy Blood Extraction Kit. Paper-wide results and their limitations: A cluster of highly shared sequence variants was judged likely to be a technical artifact of the sequencing pipeline. Most TCR sequences were seen in very few donors, while some public TCRs were found in many individuals. When HLA alleles, especially DR and DQ, strongly co-occurred, TCR associations were difficult to assign to individual alleles. Presence/absence analyses assumed roughly uniform sequencing depth across donors, an assumption that may not hold. The authors suggested that the approach could potentially be extended to other disease states and immunological phenotypes. Because HLA typing was missing for some donors at each locus, association tests included only the typed subset. The classifier was reported to diagnose cytomegalovirus status with high specificity and sensitivity in both the original and validation cohorts. Compared with equally common non-associated chains, HLA-associated TCR beta chains in a later analysis were more clonally expanded and had lower generation probabilities. Because counts were too low, about 15 rarely observed V segments, including chromosome 9 orphons, were left out of the earlier analysis of 587 of the donors. CMV serostatus was the only immune exposure information available for the cohort. A total of some 180 TCR beta chains were listed by the study as associated with cytomegalovirus. In this cohort, only TCR beta chains were sequenced, and detectable features were limited by the absence of alpha or paired-chain data. Correlated functional status among segregating V segments might be attributable to linkage disequilibrium, but an unknown experimental factor could not be ruled out. In a later analysis, most CMV-associated TCR beta chains were found to appear HLA-restricted, with HLA associations seemingly driven largely by CMV exposure. Specific HLA alleles were associated with over 15,000 TCR beta sequences at a false discovery rate of 0.05 in a later analysis. Compared with the roughly 670-donor mean, donors in an Asian-associated ancestry cluster had fewer N-insertions in productive TCRs, according to a later genetic analysis. In a later analysis, TCR association rates were found to vary across HLA loci, with the most associated TCRs seen for DRB1 alleles and the fewest for HLA-C alleles. A further reported finding was that TCR beta sequences accurately predicted the HLA-A and HLA-B alleles for most subjects in the first cohort. Several of the top co-occurrence clusters appeared to be linked to parvovirus B19, influenza, CMV and Epstein-Barr virus, according to a later analysis. In an earlier analysis of about 600 of the donors, most TCR beta V segments appeared in productive rearrangements about 87% or about 30% of the time, broadly matching IMGT annotations. Three of the identified cytomegalovirus-associated TCR beta chains were confirmed in vitro to be specific for cytomegalovirus antigens. An association between a missense DCLRE1C variant and V-gene and J-gene trimming of TCR beta chains was found in a later genetic analysis and replicated in an independent cohort.

The protocol used for the library was the immunoSEQ multiplex PCR assay. The multiplex PCR relied on a mix of 60 forward primers for TCR Vbeta segments and 13 reverse primers for TCR Jbeta segments. A multiplex PCR assay on genomic DNA amplified the CDR3 region of rearranged TCR beta genes. The Illumina HiSeq System was used to sequence the amplified TCR beta libraries as 87-base-pair reads. As for the original processing: Across the roughly 600 repertoires, a later analysis counted approximately 83 million unique TCR beta chains, about 10 million of which were shared by at least two donors. Raw reads were error-corrected and collapsed into unique sequences by a nearest-neighbor algorithm in which closely related sequences were merged to remove PCR and sequencing errors. Alignment of CDR3 sequences to IMGT reference sequences was used to assign V, D and J gene segments. For a sequence to be retained, a match of at least six nucleotides to both a V gene segment and a J gene segment was required. A rearrangement was called productive if the CDR3 had no stop codons and remained in frame with V and J, and every other rearrangement was called non-productive. CDR3 was defined according to IMGT convention as the region running from the second conserved V-encoded cysteine to the conserved J-encoded phenylalanine. The earlier analysis of roughly 590 of the donors excluded any sequence lacking an unambiguous match to a single V gene segment. An earlier analysis of some 610 of the donors called V segments functional above 56.7% productive rearrangements and segregating when the between-donor standard deviation exceeded 5%. To diagnose cytomegalovirus status from the catalog of TCR beta chain sequences, a statistical classification framework was built. In a later analysis, V and J genes were assigned by comparing TCR nucleotide sequences against IMGT/GENE-DB human TR gene sequences. The TCRdist pipeline was used in a later analysis to assign CDR3 sequences and most-parsimonious VDJ recombination scenarios. In a later analysis, each TCR beta chain was defined by its CDR3 amino acid sequence together with its V-gene family, and reads without a unique V-gene family were excluded. In a later analysis, 450 to 600 highly shared, low-generation-probability nucleotide sequences were removed to address suspected cross-contamination and a sequencing artifact. In a later analysis, a clonal expansion index was calculated for each public chain from normalized within-repertoire ranks of inferred template counts. In a later analysis, generation probabilities were computed with a VDJ recombination model fitted to out-of-frame rearrangements, and the resulting probabilities were checked against IGoR. In a later analysis, hypergeometric tests were used to score TCR-TCR, TCR-HLA and TCR-CMV co-occurrence, with a repertoire-size bias correction applied to TCR pairs. A later analysis estimated false discovery rates by permuting HLA or CMV assignments 20 times. In a later analysis, co-occurring TCRs were grouped with DBSCAN, and TCRdist sequence similarity was added when clustering was performed within HLA-allele-positive subsets. Co-occurrence clustering excluded repertoires with fewer than 30,000 or more than 120,000 public chains, plus five with anomalous nucleotide sharing. TCRdb limited this immuneACCESS table to in-frame rearrangements with V and J called. A share of clones is missing; checked studies link under half to unresolved V genes, and the rest is unexplained. V and J calls and clone size are given by that table; D and trimming were obtained from the DNA. For this sample the table gives about 110,000 clones, of which approximately 81% were detected only once. In total, the top ten clones hold 3% of the sample.

This TCR derives from a woman aged 18-29 years in good health and CMV-seropositive. The source material was PBMCs.

The bases read TGTGCCAGCAGTTTAGAGTTCGTAGGAGGGGACACAGATACGCAGTATTTT. This yields the protein CASSLEFVGGDTDTQYF. Here the chain combines TRBV28 and TRBJ2-3; TRBD2 is perhaps the D gene, given 6 matching bases. V was cut back by 2 bases and J by 2 bases, leaving a gap of 17 bases between them. Its CDR3 holds 17 amino acids, cysteine through phenylalanine. The entry retains the CDR3 DNA only, 51 bases that are in frame from base 1. As encoded in the germline V gene, CDR1 is MDHEN while CDR2 is SYDVKM.